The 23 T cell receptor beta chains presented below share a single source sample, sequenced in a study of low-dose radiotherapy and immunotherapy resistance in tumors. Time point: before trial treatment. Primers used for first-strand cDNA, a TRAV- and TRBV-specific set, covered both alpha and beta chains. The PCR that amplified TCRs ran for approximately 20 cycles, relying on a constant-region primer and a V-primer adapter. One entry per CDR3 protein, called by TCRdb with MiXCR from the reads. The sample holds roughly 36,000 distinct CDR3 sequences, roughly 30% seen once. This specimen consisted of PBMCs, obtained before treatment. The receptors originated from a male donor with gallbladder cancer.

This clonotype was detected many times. CDR3 coding DNA: TGTGCCAGCAGTTTATCCTCCACAGATACGCAGTATTTT. Amino acids: CASSLSSTDTQYF. The genes are TRBV27 and TRBJ2-3; D uncertain. The germline V gene has CDR1 MNHEY and CDR2 SMNVEV (reference sequence). V was pared by 0 bases and J by 2 bases, with 3 bases between. The CDR3 extends over 13 amino acids.

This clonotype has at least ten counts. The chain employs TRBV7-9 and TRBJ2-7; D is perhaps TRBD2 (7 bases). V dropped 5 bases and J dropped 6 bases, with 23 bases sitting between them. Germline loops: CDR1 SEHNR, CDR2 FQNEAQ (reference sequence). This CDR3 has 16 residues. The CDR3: CASSASGGGPGGEQYF. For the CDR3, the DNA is TGTGCCAGCAGCGCCTCCGGGGGCGGCCCGGGGGGCGAGCAGTACTTC.

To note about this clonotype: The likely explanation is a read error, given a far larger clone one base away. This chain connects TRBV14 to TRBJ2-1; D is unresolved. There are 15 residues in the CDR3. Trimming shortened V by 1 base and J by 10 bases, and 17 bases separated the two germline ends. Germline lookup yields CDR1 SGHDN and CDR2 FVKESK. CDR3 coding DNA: TGTGCCAGCAGCCAAGTTGCAGCCTATCCCGACGAGCAGTTCTTC. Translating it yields CASSQVAAYPDEQFF. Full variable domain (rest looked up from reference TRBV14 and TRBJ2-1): EAGVTQFPSHSVIEKGQTVTLRCDPISGHDNLYWYRRVMGKEIKFLLHFVKESKQDESGMPNNRFLAERTGGTYSTLKVQPAELEDSGVYFCASSQVAAYPDEQFFGPGTRLTVL.

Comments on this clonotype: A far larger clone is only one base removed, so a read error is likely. The CDR3 DNA reads TGTGCCAGCAGCTTATCGGGAGGTAGATCCTACAATGAGCAGTACTTC. Translated: CASSLSGGRSYNEQYF. The rearrangement joins TRBV11-2 to TRBJ2-7, with 7 bases fitting TRBD2. The CDR3 runs to 16 residues. The germline V gene encodes CDR1 SGHAT and CDR2 FQNNGV. After removal of 2 bases from V and 7 bases from J, the junction contained 14 bases not matched to a gene.

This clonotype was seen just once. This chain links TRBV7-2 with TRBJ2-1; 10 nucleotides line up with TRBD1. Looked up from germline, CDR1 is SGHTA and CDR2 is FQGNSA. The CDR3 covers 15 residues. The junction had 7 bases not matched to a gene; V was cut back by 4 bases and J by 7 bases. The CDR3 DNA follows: TGTGCCAGCAGCTACGGCGGGACAGGGGTGAATGAGCAGTTCTTC. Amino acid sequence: CASSYGGTGVNEQFF. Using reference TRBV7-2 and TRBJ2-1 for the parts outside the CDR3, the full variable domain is GAGVSQSPSNKVTEKGKDVELRCDPISGHTALYWYRQSLGQGLEFLIYFQGNSAPDKSGLPSDRFSAERTGGSVSTLTIQRTQQEDSAVYLCASSYGGTGVNEQFFGPGTRLTVL.

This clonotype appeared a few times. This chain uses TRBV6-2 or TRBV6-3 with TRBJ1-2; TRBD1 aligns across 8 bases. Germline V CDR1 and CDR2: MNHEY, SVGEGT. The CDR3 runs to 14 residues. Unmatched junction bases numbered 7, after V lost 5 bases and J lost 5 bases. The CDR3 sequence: CASSGQGVRYGYTF. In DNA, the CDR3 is TGTGCCAGCAGTGGACAGGGTGTACGATATGGCTACACCTTC.

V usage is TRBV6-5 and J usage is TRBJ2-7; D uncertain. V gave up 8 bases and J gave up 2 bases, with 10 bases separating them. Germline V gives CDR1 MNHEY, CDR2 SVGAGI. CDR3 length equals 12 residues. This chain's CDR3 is CASVSPPYEQYF. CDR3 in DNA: TGTGCCAGCGTCTCCCCCCCCTACGAGCAGTACTTC.

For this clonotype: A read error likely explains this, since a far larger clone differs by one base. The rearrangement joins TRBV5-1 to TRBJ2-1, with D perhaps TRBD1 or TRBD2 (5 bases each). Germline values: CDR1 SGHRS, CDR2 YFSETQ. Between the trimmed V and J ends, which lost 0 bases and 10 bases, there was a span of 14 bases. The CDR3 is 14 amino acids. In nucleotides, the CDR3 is TGCGCCAGCAGCTTGGAATTTACTAGGGACGAGCAGTTCTTC. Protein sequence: CASSLEFTRDEQFF.

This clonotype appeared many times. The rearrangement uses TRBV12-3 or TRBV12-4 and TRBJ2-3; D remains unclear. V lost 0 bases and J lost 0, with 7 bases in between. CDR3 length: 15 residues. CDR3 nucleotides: TGTGCCAGCAGTTTAGCGTTTCCTAGCACAGATACGCAGTATTTT. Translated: CASSLAFPSTDTQYF.

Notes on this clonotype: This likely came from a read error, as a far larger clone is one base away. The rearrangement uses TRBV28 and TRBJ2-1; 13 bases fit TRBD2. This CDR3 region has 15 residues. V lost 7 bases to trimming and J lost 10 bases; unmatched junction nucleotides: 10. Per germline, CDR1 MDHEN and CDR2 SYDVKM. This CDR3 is CASTLRTSGSYEQFF. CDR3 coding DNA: TGTGCCAGCACTCTAAGGACTAGCGGGAGCTACGAGCAGTTCTTC.

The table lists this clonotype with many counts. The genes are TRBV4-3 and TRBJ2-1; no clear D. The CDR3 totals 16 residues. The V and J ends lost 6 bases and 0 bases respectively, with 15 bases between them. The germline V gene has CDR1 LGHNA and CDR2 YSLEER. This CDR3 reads CASSVVNLVSYNEQFF. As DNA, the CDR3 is TGCGCCAGCAGTGTGGTTAACCTTGTCTCCTACAATGAGCAGTTCTTC.

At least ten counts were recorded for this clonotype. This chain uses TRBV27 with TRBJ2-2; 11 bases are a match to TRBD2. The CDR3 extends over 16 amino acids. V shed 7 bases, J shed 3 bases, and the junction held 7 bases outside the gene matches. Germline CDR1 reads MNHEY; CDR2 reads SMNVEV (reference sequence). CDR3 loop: CASTSGLAGYTGELFF. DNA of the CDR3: TGTGCCAGCACCTCCGGACTAGCGGGTTACACCGGGGAGCTGTTTTTT.

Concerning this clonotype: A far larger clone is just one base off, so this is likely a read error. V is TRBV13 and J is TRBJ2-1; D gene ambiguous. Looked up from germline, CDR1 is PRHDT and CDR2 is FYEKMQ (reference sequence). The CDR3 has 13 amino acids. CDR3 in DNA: TGTGCCAGCAGCCTGGAAATTGAAGAGGAGCAGATCTTC. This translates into CASSLEIEEEQIF.

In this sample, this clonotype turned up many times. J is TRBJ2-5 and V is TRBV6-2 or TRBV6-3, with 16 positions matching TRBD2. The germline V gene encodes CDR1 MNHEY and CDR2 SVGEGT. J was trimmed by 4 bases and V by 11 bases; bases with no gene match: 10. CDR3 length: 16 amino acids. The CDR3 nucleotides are TGTGCCGCGGGGACTAGCGGGGGGGCCGGTAGAGAGACCCAGTACTTC. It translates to CAAGTSGGAGRETQYF.

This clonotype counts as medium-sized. The CDR3 region is CASSQGSARRINSPLHF. For the CDR3, the DNA is TGCGCCAGCAGCCAAGGTTCTGCCAGGCGCATTAATTCACCCCTCCACTTT. This chain joins TRBV4-1 and TRBJ1-6; no clear D gene. Deletions cut 1 base from V and 6 bases from J, with 16 bases between. The CDR3 length is 17 residues. The germline gives CDR1 MGHRA, CDR2 YSYEKL.

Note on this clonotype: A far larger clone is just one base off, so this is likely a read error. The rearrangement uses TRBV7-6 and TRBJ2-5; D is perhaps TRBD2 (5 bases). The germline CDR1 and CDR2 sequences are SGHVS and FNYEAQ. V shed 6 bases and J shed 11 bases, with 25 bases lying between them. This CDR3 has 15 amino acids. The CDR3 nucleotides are TGTGCCAGCAGTTTATCTCCGGACGGAGGCAATGAGCAGTACTTC. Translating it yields CASSLSPDGGNEQYF. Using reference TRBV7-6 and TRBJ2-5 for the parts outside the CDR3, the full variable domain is GAGVSQSPRYKVTKRGQDVALRCDPISGHVSLYWYRQALGQGPEFLTYFNYEAQQDKSGLPNDRFSAERPEGSISTLTIQRTEQRDSAMYRCASSLSPDGGNEQYFGPGTRLLVL.

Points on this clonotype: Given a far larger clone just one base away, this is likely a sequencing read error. CDR3 protein: CASSYVRGEQFF. The CDR3, as DNA: TGTGCCAGCAGTTACGTTCGGGGCGAGCAGTTCTTC. The V gene is TRBV6-2 or TRBV6-3, the J gene TRBJ2-1, with D perhaps TRBD1 or TRBD2 (5 bases each). Germline V lookup: CDR1 MNHEY, CDR2 SVGEGT. V gave up 2 bases and J gave up 10 bases, with 9 bases separating them. This CDR3 has 12 amino acids.

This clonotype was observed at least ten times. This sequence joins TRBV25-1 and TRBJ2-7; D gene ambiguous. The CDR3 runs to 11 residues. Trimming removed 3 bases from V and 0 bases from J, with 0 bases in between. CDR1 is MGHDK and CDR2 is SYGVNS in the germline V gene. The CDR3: CASSDSYEQYF. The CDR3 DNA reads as TGTGCCAGCAGTGACTCCTACGAGCAGTACTTC.

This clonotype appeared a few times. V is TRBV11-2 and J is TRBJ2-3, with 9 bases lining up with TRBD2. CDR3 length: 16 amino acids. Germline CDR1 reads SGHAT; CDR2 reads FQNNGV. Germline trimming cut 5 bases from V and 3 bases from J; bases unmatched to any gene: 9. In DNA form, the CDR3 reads TGTGCCAGCAGCCCCAGCGGGGGGCGGAGAACAGATACGCAGTATTTT. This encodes CASSPSGGRRTDTQYF. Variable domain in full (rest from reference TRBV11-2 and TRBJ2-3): EAGVAQSPRYKIIEKRQSVAFWCNPISGHATLYWYQQILGQGPKLLIQFQNNGVVDDSQLPKDRFSAERLKGVDSTLKIQPAKLEDSAVYLCASSPSGGRRTDTQYFGPGTRLTVL.

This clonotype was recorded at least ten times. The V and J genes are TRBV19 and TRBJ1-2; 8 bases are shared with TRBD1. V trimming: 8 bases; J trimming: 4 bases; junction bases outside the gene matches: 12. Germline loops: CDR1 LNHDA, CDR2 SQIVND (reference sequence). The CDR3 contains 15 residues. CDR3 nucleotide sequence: TGTGCCAGTCACTGGGGACAGGCTGGCGGCTATGGCTACACCTTC. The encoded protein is CASHWGQAGGYGYTF.

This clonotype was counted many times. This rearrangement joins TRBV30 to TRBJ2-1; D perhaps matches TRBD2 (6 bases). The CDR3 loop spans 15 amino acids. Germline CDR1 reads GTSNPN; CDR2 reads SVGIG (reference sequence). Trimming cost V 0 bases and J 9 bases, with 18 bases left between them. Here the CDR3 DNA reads TGTGCCTGGAGTGTACTGGTCGGGAGAGGTGGTGAGCAGTTCTTC. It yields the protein CAWSVLVGRGGEQFF. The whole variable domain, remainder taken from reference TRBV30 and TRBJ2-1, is SQTIHQWPATLVQPVGSPLSLECTVEGTSNPNLYWYRQAAGRGLQLLFYSVGIGQISSEVPQNLSASRPQDRQFILSSKKLLLSDSGFYLCAWSVLVGRGGEQFFGPGTRLTVL.

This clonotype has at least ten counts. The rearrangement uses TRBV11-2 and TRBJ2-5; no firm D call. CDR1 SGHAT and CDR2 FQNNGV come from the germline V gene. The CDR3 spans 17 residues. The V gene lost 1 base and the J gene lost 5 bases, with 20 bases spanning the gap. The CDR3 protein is CASSLVWHPDRWETQYF. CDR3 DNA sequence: TGTGCCAGCAGCTTAGTGTGGCACCCCGATCGGTGGGAGACCCAGTACTTC. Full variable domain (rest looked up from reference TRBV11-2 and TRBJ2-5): EAGVAQSPRYKIIEKRQSVAFWCNPISGHATLYWYQQILGQGPKLLIQFQNNGVVDDSQLPKDRFSAERLKGVDSTLKIQPAKLEDSAVYLCASSLVWHPDRWETQYFGPGTRLLVL.

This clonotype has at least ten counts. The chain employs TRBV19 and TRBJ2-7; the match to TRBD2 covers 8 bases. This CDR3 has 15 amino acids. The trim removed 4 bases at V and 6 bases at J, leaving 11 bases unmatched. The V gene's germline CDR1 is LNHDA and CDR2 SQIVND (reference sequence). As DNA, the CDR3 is TGTGCCAGTAGTACATCCCCAGCGGGAGCTGGCGAGCAGTACTTC. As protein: CASSTSPAGAGEQYF.